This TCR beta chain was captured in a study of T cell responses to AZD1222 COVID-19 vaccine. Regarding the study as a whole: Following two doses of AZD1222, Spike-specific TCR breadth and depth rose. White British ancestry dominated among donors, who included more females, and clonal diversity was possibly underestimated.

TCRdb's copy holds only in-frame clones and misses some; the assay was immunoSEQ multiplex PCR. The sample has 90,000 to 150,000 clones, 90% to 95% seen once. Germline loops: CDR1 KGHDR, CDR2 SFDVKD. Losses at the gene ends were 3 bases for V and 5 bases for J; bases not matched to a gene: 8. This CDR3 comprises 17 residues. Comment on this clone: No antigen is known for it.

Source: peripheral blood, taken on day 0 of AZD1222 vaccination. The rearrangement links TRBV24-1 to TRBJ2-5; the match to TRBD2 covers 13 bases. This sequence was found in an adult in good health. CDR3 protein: CATSDPGLAGVGETQYF. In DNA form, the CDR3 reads TGTGCCACCAGTGATCCCGGACTAGCGGGGGTGGGGGAGACCCAGTACTTC.